The sequence of this TCR beta chain was determined in a study of blood T cell repertoires in COVID-19 (dated by TCRdb to the early 2020s). As for the study more broadly: The collaborator samples originated in the United States, Italy and Spain and spanned the acute and convalescent phases of COVID-19. Deeply sampled blood TCRbeta repertoires from subjects exposed to, actively infected with, or recovered from COVID-19 were included in the dataset. The material from the prospective study consisted of cDNA or gDNA derived from T cells, B-cell-depleted T cells, or PBMCs. Where HLA class I and class II types were available, the types were taken from metadata supplied by the sample provider, not from assay-based typing. The repertoires were released in a freely available public database intended as a resource for research on the immune response to SARS-CoV-2. Nearly every sample came with metadata listing a de-identified subject ID, COVID-19 status, age in years and sex. The samples were drawn from the first 160 participants of the ongoing ImmuneRACE study and from roughly 1,300 subjects provided by 6 global collaborators.

Overall study outcomes, separate from this receptor: The quantity of clinical and demographic metadata differed by source and by participant and was supplied without curation.

From the cysteine through the phenylalanine, the CDR3 covers 16 amino acids. The DNA shown is the 48-base CDR3, in frame from base 1. Germline trimming: 0 bases from V, 5 bases from J; junction bases outside gene matches: 6. CDR1 and CDR2 were assigned from the germline V gene as SGHRS and YFSETQ. With respect to this clone: The antigen it binds to is not known. The sample holds no much larger clone one base away, and base qualities are not on file.

Another Seattle source contributed samples from volunteer blood donors who had recovered from COVID-19. The collaborating institutions used their own protocols to collect whole blood in K2EDTA tubes. For TCRbeta analysis, collaborators shipped samples as frozen whole blood, isolated PBMCs, or DNA extracted from either of those sample types. TCRbeta CDR3 regions were amplified from genomic DNA by means of the immunoSEQ Assay, a bias-controlled multiplex PCR. The paper's processing steps were these. The number of nucleated cells in each sample was estimated from the amplification of reference gene primers within the assay. Sequence reads were collapsed and filtered to measure the absolute abundance of every unique TCRbeta CDR3 rearrangement. Productive Simpson clonality was computed per sample as the square root of Simpson's diversity index over productive rearrangements. In TCRdb, the immuneACCESS table is reduced to in-frame sequences with V and J assigned. These tables do not hold every clone; where another copy was compared, an unresolved V gene accounts for under half, and the others remain unexplained. That table supplies the V and J calls and clone size; D and trimming were determined from the DNA. In all, the sample holds 200,000 to 250,000 clones, and around 86% of those were seen once. The ten largest clones represent less than 7.5% of the sample.

Sample: peripheral blood. The TCR comes from a man aged 55 to 70 who had recovered from COVID-19. The chain employs TRBV5-1 and TRBJ2-5; the central 11 bases match TRBD2. The DNA reads TGCGCCAGCAGCTTGGTTTTAGCGGGGGGGCCGGAGACCCAGTACTTC. Its product reads: CASSLVLAGGPETQYF.